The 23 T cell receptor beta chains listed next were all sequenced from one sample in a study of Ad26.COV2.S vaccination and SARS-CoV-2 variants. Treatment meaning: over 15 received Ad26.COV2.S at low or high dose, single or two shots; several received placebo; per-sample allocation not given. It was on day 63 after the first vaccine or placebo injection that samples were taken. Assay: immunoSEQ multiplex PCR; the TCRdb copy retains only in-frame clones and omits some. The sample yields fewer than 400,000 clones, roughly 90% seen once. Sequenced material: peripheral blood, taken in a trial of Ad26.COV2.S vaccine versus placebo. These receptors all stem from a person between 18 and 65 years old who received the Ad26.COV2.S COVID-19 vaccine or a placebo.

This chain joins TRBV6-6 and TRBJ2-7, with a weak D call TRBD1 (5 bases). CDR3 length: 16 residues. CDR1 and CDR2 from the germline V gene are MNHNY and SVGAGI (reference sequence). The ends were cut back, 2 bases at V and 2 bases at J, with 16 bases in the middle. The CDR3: CASSYVVLGAPYEQYF. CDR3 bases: TGTGCCAGCAGTTACGTGGTGCTAGGGGCCCCCTACGAGCAGTACTTC.

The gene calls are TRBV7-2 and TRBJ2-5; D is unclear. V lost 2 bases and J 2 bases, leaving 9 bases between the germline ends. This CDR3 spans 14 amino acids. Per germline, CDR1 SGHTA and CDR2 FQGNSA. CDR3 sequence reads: CASSLRAVQETQYF. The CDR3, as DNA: TGTGCCAGCAGCTTAAGAGCCGTTCAAGAGACCCAGTACTTC.

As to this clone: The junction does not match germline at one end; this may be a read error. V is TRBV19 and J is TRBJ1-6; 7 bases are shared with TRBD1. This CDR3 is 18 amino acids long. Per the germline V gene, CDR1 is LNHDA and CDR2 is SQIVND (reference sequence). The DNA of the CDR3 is TGTGCCAGTAGTATAGATAATTCCCGGGACAGCTATTATTCACCCCTCCACTTT. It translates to CASSIDNSRDSYYSPLHF.

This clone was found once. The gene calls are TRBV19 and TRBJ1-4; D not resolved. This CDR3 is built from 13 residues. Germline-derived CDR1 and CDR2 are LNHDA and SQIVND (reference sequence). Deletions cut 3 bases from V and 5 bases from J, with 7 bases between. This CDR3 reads CASSILVNEKLFF. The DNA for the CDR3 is TGTGCCAGTAGTATCTTAGTGAATGAAAAACTGTTTTTT.

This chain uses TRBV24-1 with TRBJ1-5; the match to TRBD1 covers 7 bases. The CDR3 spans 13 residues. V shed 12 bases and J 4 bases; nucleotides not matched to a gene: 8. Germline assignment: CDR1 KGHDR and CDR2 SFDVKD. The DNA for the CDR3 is TGTGCCGTCCAGGGGGGTATGAATCAGCCCCAGCATTTT. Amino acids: CAVQGGMNQPQHF.

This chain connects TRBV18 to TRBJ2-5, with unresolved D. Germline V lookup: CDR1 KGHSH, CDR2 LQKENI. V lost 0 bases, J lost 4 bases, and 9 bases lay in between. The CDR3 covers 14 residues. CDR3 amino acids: CASSPPSARETQYF. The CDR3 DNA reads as TGTGCCAGCTCACCACCATCGGCTCGAGAGACCCAGTACTTC. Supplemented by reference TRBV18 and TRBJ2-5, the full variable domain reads NAGVMQNPRHLVRRRGQEARLRCSPMKGHSHVYWYRQLPEEGLKFMVYLQKENIIDESGMPKERFSAEFPKEGPSILRIQQVVRGDSAAYFCASSPPSARETQYFGPGTRLLVL.

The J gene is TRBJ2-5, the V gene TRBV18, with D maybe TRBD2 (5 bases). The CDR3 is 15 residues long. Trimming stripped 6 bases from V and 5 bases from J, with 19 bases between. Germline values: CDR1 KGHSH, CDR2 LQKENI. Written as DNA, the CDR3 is TGTGCCAGCTCCCCAGTTTACATTTCGGGGGAGACCCAGTACTTC. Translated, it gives CASSPVYISGETQYF.

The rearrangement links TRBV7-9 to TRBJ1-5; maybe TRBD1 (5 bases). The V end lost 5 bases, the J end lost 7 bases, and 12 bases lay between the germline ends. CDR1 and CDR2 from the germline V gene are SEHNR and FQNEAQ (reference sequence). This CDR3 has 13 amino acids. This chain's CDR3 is CASSAGFRQPQHF. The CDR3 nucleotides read TGTGCCAGCAGCGCAGGGTTCCGCCAGCCCCAGCATTTT.

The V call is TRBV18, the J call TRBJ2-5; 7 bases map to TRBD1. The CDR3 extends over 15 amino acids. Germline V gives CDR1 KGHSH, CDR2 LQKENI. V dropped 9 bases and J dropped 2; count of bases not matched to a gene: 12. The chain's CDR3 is CASRSFRGRQETQYF. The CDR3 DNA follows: TGTGCCAGTCGCTCGTTTAGGGGGCGACAAGAGACCCAGTACTTC.

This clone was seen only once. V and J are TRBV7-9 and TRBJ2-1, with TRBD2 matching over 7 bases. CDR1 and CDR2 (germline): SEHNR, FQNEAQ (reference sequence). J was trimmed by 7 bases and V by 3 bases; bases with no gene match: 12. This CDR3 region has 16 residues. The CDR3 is CASSFVPGLTPNEQFF. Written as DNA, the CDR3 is TGTGCCAGCAGCTTCGTCCCGGGACTAACCCCAAATGAGCAGTTCTTC.

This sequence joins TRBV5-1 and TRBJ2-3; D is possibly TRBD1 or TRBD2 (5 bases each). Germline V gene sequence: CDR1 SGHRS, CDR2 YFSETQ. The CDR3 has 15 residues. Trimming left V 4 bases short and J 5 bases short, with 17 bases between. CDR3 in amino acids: CASSRNGASGDTQYF. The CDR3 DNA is TGCGCCAGCAGCCGGAACGGGGCCTCGGGAGATACGCAGTATTTT.

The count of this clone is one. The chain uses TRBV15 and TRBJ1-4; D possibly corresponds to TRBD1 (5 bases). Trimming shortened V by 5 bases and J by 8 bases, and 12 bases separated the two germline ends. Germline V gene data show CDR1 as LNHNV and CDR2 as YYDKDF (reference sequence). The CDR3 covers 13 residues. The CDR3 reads CATSGTGGEKLFF. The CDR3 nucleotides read TGTGCCACCAGCGGGACTGGGGGAGAAAAACTGTTTTTT.

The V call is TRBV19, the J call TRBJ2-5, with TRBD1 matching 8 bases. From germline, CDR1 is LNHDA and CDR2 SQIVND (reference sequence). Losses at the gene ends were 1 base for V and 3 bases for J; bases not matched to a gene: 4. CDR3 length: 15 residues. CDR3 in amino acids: CASSIGVGQEETQYF. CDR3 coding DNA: TGTGCCAGTAGTATAGGTGTGGGACAGGAAGAGACCCAGTACTTC. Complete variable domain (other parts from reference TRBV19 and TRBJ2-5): DGGITQSPKYLFRKEGQNVTLSCEQNLNHDAMYWYRQDPGQGLRLIYYSQIVNDFQKGDIAEGYSVSREKKESFPLTVTSAQKNPTAFYLCASSIGVGQEETQYFGPGTRLLVL.

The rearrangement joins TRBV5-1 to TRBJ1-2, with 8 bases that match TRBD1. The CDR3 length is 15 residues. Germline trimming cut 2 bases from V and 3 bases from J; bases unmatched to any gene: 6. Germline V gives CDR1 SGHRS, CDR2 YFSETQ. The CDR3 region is CASSFSETGDYGYTF. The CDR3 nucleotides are TGCGCCAGCAGCTTTTCTGAGACAGGGGACTATGGCTACACCTTC.

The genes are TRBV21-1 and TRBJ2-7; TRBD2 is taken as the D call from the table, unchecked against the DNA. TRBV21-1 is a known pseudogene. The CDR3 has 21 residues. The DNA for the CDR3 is TGTGCCAGCAGCAAAGAATTTAGGGCAGATGCGGGGACCCAGGAGGTTTACGAGCAGTACGTC. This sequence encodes CASSKEFRADAGTQEVYEQYV.

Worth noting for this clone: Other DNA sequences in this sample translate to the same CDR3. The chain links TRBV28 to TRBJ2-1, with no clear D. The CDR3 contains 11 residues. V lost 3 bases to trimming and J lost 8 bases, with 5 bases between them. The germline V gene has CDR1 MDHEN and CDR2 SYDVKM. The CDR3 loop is CASSLVYEQFF. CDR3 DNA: TGTGCCAGCAGTTTGGTGTATGAGCAGTTCTTC.

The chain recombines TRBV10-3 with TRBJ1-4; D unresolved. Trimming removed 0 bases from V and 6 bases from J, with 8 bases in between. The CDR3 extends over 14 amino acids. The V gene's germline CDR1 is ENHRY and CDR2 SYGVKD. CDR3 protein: CAISESKTYEKLFF. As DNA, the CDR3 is TGTGCCATCAGTGAGTCGAAGACATATGAAAAACTGTTTTTT.

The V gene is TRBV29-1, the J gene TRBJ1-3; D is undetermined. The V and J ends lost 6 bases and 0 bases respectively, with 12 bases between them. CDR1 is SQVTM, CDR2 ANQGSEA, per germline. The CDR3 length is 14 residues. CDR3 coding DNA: TGCAGCGTGCTAAAAACGGCCTCTGGAAACACCATATATTTT. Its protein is CSVLKTASGNTIYF.

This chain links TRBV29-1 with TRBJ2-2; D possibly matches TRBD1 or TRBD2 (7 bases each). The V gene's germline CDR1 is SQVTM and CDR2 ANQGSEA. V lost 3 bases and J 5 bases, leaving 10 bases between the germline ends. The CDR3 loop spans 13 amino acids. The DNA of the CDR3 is TGCAGCGTTGACAGGGGGGGGACCGGGGAGCTGTTTTTT. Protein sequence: CSVDRGGTGELFF.

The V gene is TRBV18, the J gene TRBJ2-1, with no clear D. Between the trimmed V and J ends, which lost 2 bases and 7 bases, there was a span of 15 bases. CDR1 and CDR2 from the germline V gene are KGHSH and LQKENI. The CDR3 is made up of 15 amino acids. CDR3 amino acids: CASSPRAAKENEQFF. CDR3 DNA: TGTGCCAGCTCACCAAGGGCAGCAAAGGAAAATGAGCAGTTCTTC.

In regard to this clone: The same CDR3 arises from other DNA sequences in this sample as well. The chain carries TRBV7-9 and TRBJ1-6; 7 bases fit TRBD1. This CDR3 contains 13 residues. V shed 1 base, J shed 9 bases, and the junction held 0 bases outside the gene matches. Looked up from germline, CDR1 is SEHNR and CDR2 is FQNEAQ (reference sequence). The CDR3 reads CASSLEGASPLHF. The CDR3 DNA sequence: TGTGCCAGCAGCTTAGAGGGGGCTTCACCCCTCCACTTT.

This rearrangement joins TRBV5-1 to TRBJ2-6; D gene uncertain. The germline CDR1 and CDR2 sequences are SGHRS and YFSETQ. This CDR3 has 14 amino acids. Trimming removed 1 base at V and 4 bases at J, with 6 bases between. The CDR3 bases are TGCGCCAGCAGCTTGTATTCCGGGGCCAACGTCCTGACTTTC. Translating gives CASSLYSGANVLTF.

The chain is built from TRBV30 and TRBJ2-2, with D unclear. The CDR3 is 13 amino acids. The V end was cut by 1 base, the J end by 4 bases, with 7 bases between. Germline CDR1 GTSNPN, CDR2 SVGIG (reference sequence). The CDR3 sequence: CAWSGPVTGELFF. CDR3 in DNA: TGTGCCTGGAGTGGTCCAGTCACCGGGGAGCTGTTTTTT.